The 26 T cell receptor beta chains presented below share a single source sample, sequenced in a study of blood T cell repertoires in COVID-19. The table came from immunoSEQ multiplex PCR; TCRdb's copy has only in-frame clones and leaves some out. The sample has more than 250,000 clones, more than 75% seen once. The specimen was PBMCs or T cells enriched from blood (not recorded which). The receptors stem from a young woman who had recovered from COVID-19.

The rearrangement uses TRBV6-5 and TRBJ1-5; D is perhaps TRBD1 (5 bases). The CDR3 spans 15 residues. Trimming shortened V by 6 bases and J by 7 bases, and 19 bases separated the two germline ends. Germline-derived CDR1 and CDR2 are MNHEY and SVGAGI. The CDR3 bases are TGTGCCAGCAGCTCTAAGGGGTCATGGGGACAGCCCCAGCATTTT. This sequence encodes CASSSKGSWGQPQHF.

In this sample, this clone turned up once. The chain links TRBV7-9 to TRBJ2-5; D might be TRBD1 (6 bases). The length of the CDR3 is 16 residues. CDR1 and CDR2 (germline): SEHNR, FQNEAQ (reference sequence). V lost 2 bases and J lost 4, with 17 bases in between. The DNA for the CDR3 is TGTGCCAGCAGCTTATCGGGGCTGAACAGGGTAGAGACCCAGTACTTC. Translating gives CASSLSGLNRVETQYF.

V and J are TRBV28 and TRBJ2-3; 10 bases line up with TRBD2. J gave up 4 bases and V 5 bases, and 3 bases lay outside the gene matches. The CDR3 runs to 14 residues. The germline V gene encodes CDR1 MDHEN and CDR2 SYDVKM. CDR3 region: CASSPAGGADTQYF. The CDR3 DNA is TGTGCCAGCAGTCCAGCGGGGGGGGCAGATACGCAGTATTTT.

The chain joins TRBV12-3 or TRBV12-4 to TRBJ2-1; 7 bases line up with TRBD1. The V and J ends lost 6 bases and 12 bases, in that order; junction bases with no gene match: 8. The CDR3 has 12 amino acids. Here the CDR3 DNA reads TGTGCCAGCAGCTTGGACAGGATCGGGCAGTTCTTC. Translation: CASSLDRIGQFF.

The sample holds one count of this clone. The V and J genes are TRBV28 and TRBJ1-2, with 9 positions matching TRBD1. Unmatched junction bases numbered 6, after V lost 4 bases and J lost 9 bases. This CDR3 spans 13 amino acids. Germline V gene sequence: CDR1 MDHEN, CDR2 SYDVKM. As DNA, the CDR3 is TGTGCCAGCAGTTGGCGGACAGGGGTTCGCTACACCTTC. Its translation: CASSWRTGVRYTF.

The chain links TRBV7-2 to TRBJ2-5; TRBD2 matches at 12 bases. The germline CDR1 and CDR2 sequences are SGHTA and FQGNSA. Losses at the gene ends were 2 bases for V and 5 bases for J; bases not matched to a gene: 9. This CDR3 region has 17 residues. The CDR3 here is CASSLMGLAGGGETQYF. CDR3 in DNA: TGTGCCAGCAGCTTAATGGGGCTAGCGGGAGGGGGGGAGACCCAGTACTTC.

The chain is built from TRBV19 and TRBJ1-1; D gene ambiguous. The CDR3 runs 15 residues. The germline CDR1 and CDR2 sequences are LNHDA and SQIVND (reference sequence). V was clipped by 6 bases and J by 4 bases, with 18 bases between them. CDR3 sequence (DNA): TGTGCCAGTAGCCCTCGGGCGGGTGTCTCCACTGAAGCTTTCTTT. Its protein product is CASSPRAGVSTEAFF. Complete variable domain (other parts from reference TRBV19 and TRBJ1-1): DGGITQSPKYLFRKEGQNVTLSCEQNLNHDAMYWYRQDPGQGLRLIYYSQIVNDFQKGDIAEGYSVSREKKESFPLTVTSAQKNPTAFYLCASSPRAGVSTEAFFGQGTRLTVV.

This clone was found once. The CDR3 sequence is CASSDLAGKNNEQFF. Written as DNA, the CDR3 is TGTGCCAGCAGCGACCTAGCGGGAAAGAACAATGAGCAGTTCTTC. The chain is built from TRBV9 and TRBJ2-1; 9 bases are shared with TRBD2. V lost 3 bases and J lost 5; bases outside the gene matches: 6. Germline V lookup: CDR1 SGDLS, CDR2 YYNGEE. This CDR3 spans 15 amino acids. Supplemented by reference TRBV9 and TRBJ2-1, the full variable domain reads DSGVTQTPKHLITATGQRVTLRCSPRSGDLSVYWYQQSLDQGLQFLIQYYNGEERAKGNILERFSAQQFPDLHSELNLSSLELGDSALYFCASSDLAGKNNEQFFGPGTRLTVL.

CDR3 residues: CASSQRRTGRPYGYTF. CDR3 nucleotide sequence: TGCGCCAGCAGCCAAAGAAGGACAGGGAGGCCCTATGGCTACACCTTC. The chain carries TRBV4-3 and TRBJ1-2; 8 bases are a match to TRBD1. In germline, CDR1 is LGHNA, CDR2 YSLEER. With V trimmed by 2 bases and J by 4 bases, 9 bases remained unmatched. This CDR3 is built from 16 residues.

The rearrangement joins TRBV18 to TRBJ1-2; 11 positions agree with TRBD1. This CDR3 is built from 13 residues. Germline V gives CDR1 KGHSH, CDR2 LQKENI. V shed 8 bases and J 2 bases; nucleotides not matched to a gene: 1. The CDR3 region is CASRDRGNYGYTF. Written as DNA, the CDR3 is TGTGCCAGCCGGGACAGGGGGAACTATGGCTACACCTTC.

The DNA of the CDR3 is TGTGCCAGCAGCCAAGAATGGACTAGCGGGAGAGAGACCCAGTACTTC. This encodes CASSQEWTSGRETQYF. This chain joins TRBV4-2 and TRBJ2-5; 13 nucleotides match TRBD2. Germline lookup yields CDR1 LGHNA and CDR2 YNFKEQ. V shed 0 bases, J shed 4 bases, and the junction held 2 bases outside the gene matches. The CDR3 consists of 16 residues.

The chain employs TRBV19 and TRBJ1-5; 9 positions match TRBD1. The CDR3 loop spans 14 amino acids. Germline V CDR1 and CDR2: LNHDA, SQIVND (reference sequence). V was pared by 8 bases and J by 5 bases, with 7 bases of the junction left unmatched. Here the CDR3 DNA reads TGTGCCAGTCCAACAGGGGGCCCATATCAGCCCCAGCATTTT. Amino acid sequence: CASPTGGPYQPQHF.

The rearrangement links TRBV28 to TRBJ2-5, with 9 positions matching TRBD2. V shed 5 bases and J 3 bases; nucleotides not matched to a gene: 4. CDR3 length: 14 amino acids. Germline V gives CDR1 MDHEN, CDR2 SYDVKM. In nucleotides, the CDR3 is TGTGCCAGCAGTCTGACTAGCGGAAAAGAGACCCAGTACTTC. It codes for CASSLTSGKETQYF.

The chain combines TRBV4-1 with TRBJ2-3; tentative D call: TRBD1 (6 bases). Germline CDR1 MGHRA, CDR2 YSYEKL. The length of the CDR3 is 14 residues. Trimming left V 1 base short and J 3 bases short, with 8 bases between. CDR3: CASSQVTGTDTQYF. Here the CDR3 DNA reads TGCGCCAGCAGCCAAGTTACAGGGACAGATACGCAGTATTTT.

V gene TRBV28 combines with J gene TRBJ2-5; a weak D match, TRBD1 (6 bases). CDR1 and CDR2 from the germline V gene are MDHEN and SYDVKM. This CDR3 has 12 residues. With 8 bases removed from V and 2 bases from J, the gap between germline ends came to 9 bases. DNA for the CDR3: TGTGCCAGCCACAGGGATCAAGAGACCCAGTACTTC. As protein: CASHRDQETQYF.

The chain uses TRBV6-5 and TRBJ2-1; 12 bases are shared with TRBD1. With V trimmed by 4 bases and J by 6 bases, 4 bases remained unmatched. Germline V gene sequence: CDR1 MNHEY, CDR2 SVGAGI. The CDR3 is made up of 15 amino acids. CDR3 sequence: CASSFRGQGANEQFF. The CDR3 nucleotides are TGTGCCAGCAGTTTTAGGGGACAGGGGGCCAATGAGCAGTTCTTC.

CDR3 coding DNA: TGTGCCAGCAGCAGAGGCGCCCAACCAGGGTTCGGCTATGGCTACACCTTC. It encodes CASSRGAQPGFGYGYTF. The V and J genes are TRBV11-2 and TRBJ1-2; maybe TRBD1 (5 bases). The CDR3 is 17 amino acids. The V gene's germline CDR1 is SGHAT and CDR2 FQNNGV. V was cut by 5 bases and J by 4 bases, with 23 bases left in between.

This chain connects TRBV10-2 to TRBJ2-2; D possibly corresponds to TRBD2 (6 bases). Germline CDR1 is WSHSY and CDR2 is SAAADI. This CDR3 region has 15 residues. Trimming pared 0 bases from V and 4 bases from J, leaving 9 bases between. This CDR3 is CASSESGGVTGELFF. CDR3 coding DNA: TGCGCCAGCAGTGAGTCGGGCGGGGTCACCGGGGAGCTGTTTTTT.

The CDR3 nucleotides are TGTGCCAGCAGTTCGACTAGCGACCACTCCTACAATGAGCAGTTCTTC. This sequence encodes CASSSTSDHSYNEQFF. This chain connects TRBV27 to TRBJ2-1; 8 bases fit TRBD2. The germline CDR1 and CDR2 sequences are MNHEY and SMNVEV (reference sequence). Trimming took 4 bases from V and 0 from J; bases not matched to a gene: 5. The CDR3 contains 16 residues.

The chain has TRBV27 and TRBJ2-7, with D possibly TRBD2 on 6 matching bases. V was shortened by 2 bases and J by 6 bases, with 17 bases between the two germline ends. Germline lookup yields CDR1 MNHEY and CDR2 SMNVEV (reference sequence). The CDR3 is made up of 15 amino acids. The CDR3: CASSLIGTSRREQYF. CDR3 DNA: TGTGCCAGCAGTTTAATTGGGACTTCGCGACGCGAGCAGTACTTC.

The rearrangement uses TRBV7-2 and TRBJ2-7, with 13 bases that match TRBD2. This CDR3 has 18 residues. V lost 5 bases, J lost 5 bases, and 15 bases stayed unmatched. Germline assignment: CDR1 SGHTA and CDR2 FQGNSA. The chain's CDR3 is CASSPRPGLAGEADEQYF. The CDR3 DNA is TGTGCCAGCAGCCCCCGCCCCGGACTAGCGGGAGAGGCAGACGAGCAGTACTTC.

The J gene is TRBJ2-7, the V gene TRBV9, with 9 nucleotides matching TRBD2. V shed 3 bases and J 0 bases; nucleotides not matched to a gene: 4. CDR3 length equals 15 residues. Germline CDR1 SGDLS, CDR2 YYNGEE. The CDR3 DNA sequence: TGTGCCAGCAGCGGCGGGGGGGGAAGCTCCTACGAGCAGTACTTC. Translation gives CASSGGGGSSYEQYF.

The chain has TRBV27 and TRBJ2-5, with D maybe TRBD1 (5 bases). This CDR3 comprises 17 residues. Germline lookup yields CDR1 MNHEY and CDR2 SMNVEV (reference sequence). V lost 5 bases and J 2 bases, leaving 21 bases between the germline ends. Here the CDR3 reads CASSPLTTGGAQETQYF. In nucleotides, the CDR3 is TGTGCCAGCAGTCCCCTCACTACAGGTGGAGCTCAAGAGACCCAGTACTTC.

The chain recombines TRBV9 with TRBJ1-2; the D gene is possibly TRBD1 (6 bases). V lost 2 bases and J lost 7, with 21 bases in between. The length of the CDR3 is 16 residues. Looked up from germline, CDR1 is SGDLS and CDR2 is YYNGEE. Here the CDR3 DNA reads TGTGCCAGCAGCGTGGCACCTCGGGACATTCCCCCTGGCTACACCTTC. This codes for CASSVAPRDIPPGYTF.

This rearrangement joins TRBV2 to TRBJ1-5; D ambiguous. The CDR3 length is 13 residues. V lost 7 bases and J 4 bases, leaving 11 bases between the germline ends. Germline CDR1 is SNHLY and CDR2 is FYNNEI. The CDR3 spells CASKASANQPQHF. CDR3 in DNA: TGTGCCAGCAAGGCCAGCGCAAATCAGCCCCAGCATTTT.

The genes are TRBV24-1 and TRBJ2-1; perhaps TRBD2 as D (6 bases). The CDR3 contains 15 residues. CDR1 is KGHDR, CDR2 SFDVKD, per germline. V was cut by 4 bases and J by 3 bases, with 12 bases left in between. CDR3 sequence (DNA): TGTGCCACCAGTGACCGGGACTTGGACTACAATGAGCAGTTCTTC. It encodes CATSDRDLDYNEQFF.